This T cell receptor beta chain emerged from a study of blood T cell repertoires in COVID-19 (TCRdb year 2020). About the study as a whole: Samples covering the acute and convalescent phases of COVID-19 were provided by collaborators in the United States, Italy and Spain. A freely available public database, intended as a resource for researchers studying the immune response to SARS-CoV-2, is where the repertoires were released. The material from the prospective study consisted of cDNA or gDNA derived from T cells, B-cell-depleted T cells, or PBMCs. A de-identified subject ID, COVID-19 status, age in years and sex were almost always included in the sample metadata. Deeply sampled blood TCRbeta repertoires from subjects exposed to, actively infected with, or recovered from COVID-19 were included in the dataset. The samples were drawn from the first 160 participants of the ongoing ImmuneRACE study and from under 1,500 subjects provided by 6 global collaborators. Where available, HLA class I and class II types were obtained from metadata supplied by the sample provider rather than from assay-based typing. Paper-wide results and their limitations: The amount of clinical and demographic metadata varied by source and participant and was provided uncurated.

Collaborating institutions collected whole blood in K2EDTA tubes following their own protocols. For TCRbeta analysis, collaborators shipped samples as frozen whole blood, isolated PBMCs, or DNA extracted from either of those sample types. In regard to this clone: There is no known antigen for this receptor. Base qualities are missing; no much larger clone stands one base away.

Relative to germline, V is 2 bases shorter and J is 5 bases shorter, with 16 bases between their ends. The germline V gene yields SGDLS for CDR1 and YYNGEE for CDR2. The CDR3 runs 15 residues from the cysteine to the phenylalanine. Only CDR3 DNA remains: 45 bases, in frame from the first base. TCRbeta CDR3 regions were amplified from genomic DNA by means of the immunoSEQ Assay, a bias-controlled multiplex PCR. In the authors' own workflow: Within the assay, amplification of reference gene primers was used to estimate how many nucleated cells each sample contained. To quantify the absolute abundance of each unique TCRbeta CDR3 rearrangement, sequence reads were collapsed and filtered. For each sample, productive Simpson clonality was calculated as the square root of Simpson's diversity index over productive rearrangements. The table comes from immuneACCESS by way of TCRdb, which keeps in-frame sequences with V and J called. Part of the clones is missing from these tables; in studies checked, under half for an unresolved V gene and the rest for unknown reasons. V and J calls and clone size follow that table, whereas D and trimming were derived from the DNA. Recorded for this sample are some 120,000 clones; about 89% of them occurred a single time. The leading ten clones occupy more than 3.5% of the sample.

The sample was peripheral blood. This chain is built from TRBV9 and TRBJ1-2, with the D gene uncertain. This TCR was recovered from a woman aged 55 to 70 with acute or convalescent COVID-19. The CDR3 reads CASSVGWWETYGYTF. In nucleotides, the sequence is TGTGCCAGCAGCGTTGGATGGTGGGAGACATATGGCTACACCTTC.